One and the same sample provided the 18 T cell receptor beta chains below, sequenced in a study of early T cells in non-severe SARS-CoV-2 infection. TCRdb re-called the 5' RACE reads with MiXCR, one entry per CDR3 protein. The profile shows some 32,000 distinct CDR3 sequences, roughly 3.9% of them singletons. Specimen: whole blood. Source of these receptors: an adult who was a healthcare worker with PCR-confirmed SARS-CoV-2 infection or an uninfected control (not recorded which).

The chain carries TRBV29-1 and TRBJ2-5; D is undetermined. Trimming pared 5 bases from V and 2 bases from J, leaving 12 bases between. The germline gives CDR1 SQVTM, CDR2 ANQGSEA. The CDR3 loop spans 13 amino acids. The CDR3 DNA reads as TGCAGCGTTACTCGGCCTGGGCAAGAGACCCAGTACTTC. Its protein is CSVTRPGQETQYF.

This clonotype has only a few counts. This chain joins TRBV7-4 and TRBJ2-1; D uncertain. The V end lost 4 bases, the J end lost 0 bases, and 13 bases lay between the germline ends. Germline V gives CDR1 SGHVT, CDR2 SQSDAQ. This CDR3 region has 16 residues. The CDR3 nucleotides read TGTGCCAGCAGCTCCAGACAAGCAAGCTCCTACAATGAGCAGTTCTTC. This codes for CASSSRQASSYNEQFF.

This clonotype was observed many times. This rearrangement joins TRBV6-5 to TRBJ1-4; unclear D gene. The germline V gene has CDR1 MNHEY and CDR2 SVGAGI. The V and J ends lost 6 bases and 0 bases respectively, with 11 bases between them. The CDR3 totals 15 residues. CDR3 nucleotide sequence: TGTGCCAGCAGCCGCCTCCGGACAACTAATGAAAAACTGTTTTTT. It encodes CASSRLRTTNEKLFF.

This clonotype has more than one count but fewer than ten. V is TRBV24-1 and J is TRBJ2-3; 8 bases match TRBD1. The CDR3 is 15 residues long. Trimming removed 2 bases from V and 4 bases from J; junction bases left unmatched: 4. Per germline, CDR1 KGHDR and CDR2 SFDVKD. In DNA, the CDR3 is TGTGCCACCAGTGATTCCGGGACAGGTTCAGATACGCAGTATTTT. Translating gives CATSDSGTGSDTQYF.

At least ten counts were recorded for this clonotype. The chain has TRBV4-1 and TRBJ2-5, with D hard to call. With 3 bases removed from V and 4 bases from J, the gap between germline ends came to 6 bases. Germline V gene sequence: CDR1 MGHRA, CDR2 YSYEKL. The CDR3 consists of 12 residues. CDR3 nucleotide sequence: TGCGCCAGCAGCCATGTCCCAGAGACCCAGTACTTC. Amino acid sequence: CASSHVPETQYF.

This clonotype was detected many times. The chain links TRBV20-1 to TRBJ2-1; TRBD1 is a possible D gene (5 bases). Germline V lookup: CDR1 DFQATT, CDR2 SNEGSKA (reference sequence). CDR3 size: 16 residues. With 4 bases removed from V and 4 bases from J, the gap between germline ends came to 20 bases. The chain's CDR3 is CSATPLARALYNEQFF. As DNA, the CDR3 is TGCAGTGCTACCCCGTTGGCCAGGGCCCTTTACAATGAGCAGTTCTTC.

This clonotype came up many times. This rearrangement joins TRBV7-2 to TRBJ2-1; 11 nucleotides match TRBD2. Germline lookup yields CDR1 SGHTA and CDR2 FQGNSA. V shed 1 base and J 10 bases; nucleotides not matched to a gene: 6. The CDR3 is 15 amino acids. CDR3 sequence reads: CASSLGLAGGQEQFF. The CDR3 DNA sequence: TGTGCCAGCAGCTTAGGGCTAGCGGGGGGACAAGAGCAGTTCTTC.

This clonotype appeared many times. The chain links TRBV4-3 to TRBJ2-3, with D perhaps matching TRBD2 (6 bases). Trimming cost V 4 bases and J 8 bases, with 13 bases left between them. Germline V CDR1 and CDR2: LGHNA, YSLEER. There are 13 residues in the CDR3. The CDR3 nucleotides read TGCGCCAGCAGCCCCCCAGGGAGGAGTACGCAGTATTTT. It yields the protein CASSPPGRSTQYF.

This clonotype was recorded many times. This chain uses TRBV2 with TRBJ2-2, with D unresolved. Trimming removed 5 bases at V and 4 bases at J, with 14 bases between. The germline V gene encodes CDR1 SNHLY and CDR2 FYNNEI. CDR3 length: 15 residues. In nucleotides, the CDR3 is TGTGCCAGCAGTCGAAGGGAAGACCTCACCGGGGAGCTGTTTTTT. It yields the protein CASSRREDLTGELFF.

The sample holds many counts of this clonotype. The chain is built from TRBV7-8 and TRBJ2-1, with 9 bases fitting TRBD2. The V gene end was trimmed by 6 bases and the J gene end by 3 bases; junction bases not matched to a gene: 6. CDR1 is SGHVS and CDR2 is FQNEAQ in the germline V gene. There are 15 residues in the CDR3. The CDR3 DNA follows: TGTGCCAGCAGAAGAAGCGGGGGGTTCTACAATGAGCAGTTCTTC. Amino acids: CASRRSGGFYNEQFF. The complete variable domain, with remaining parts taken from reference TRBV7-8 and TRBJ2-1, reads GAGVSQSPRYKVAKRGQDVALRCDPISGHVSLFWYQQALGQGPEFLTYFQNEAQLDKSGLPSDRFFAERPEGSVSTLKIQRTQQEDSAVYLCASRRSGGFYNEQFFGPGTRLTVL.

This clonotype was counted many times. Here the CDR3 reads CASSEARVAGELFF. The CDR3 region has the DNA TGTGCCAGCAGTGAAGCGCGAGTCGCCGGGGAGCTGTTTTTT. This chain uses TRBV6-1 with TRBJ2-2; D is undetermined. Germline V gene lookup returns CDR1 MNHNS and CDR2 SASEGT. V lost 0 bases, J lost 6 bases, and 8 bases lay in between. This CDR3 has 14 residues.

The genes are TRBV7-2 and TRBJ2-5; D remains ambiguous. With 8 bases removed from V and 5 bases from J, the gap between germline ends came to 15 bases. The CDR3 loop spans 13 amino acids. Germline CDR1 SGHTA, CDR2 FQGNSA. The CDR3 protein is CASSRGAQETQYF. CDR3 sequence (DNA): TGTGCCAGCTCCAGAGGAGCGCAGGAGACCCAGTACTTC.

The table lists this clonotype with many counts. The V gene is TRBV7-6, the J gene TRBJ2-3; D is undetermined. From germline, CDR1 is SGHVS and CDR2 FNYEAQ. The V and J ends lost 5 bases and 4 bases respectively, with 16 bases between them. This CDR3 is built from 15 residues. CDR3: CASSLGPLAADTQYF. In DNA, the CDR3 is TGTGCCAGCAGCCTTGGACCTCTGGCCGCAGATACGCAGTATTTT. The variable domain in full, completed from reference TRBV7-6 and TRBJ2-3, reads GAGVSQSPRYKVTKRGQDVALRCDPISGHVSLYWYRQALGQGPEFLTYFNYEAQQDKSGLPNDRFSAERPEGSISTLTIQRTEQRDSAMYRCASSLGPLAADTQYFGPGTRLTVL.

In this sample, this clonotype turned up many times. The chain couples TRBV12-3 or TRBV12-4 to TRBJ1-1; 7 bases agree with TRBD1. CDR3 length equals 14 residues. V shed 6 bases, J shed 1 base, and the junction held 5 bases outside the gene matches. The CDR3 DNA reads TGTGCCAGCAGCCGCCGGACAGGGAACACTGAAGCTTTCTTT. Protein product: CASSRRTGNTEAFF.

This clonotype was detected many times. V usage is TRBV5-1 and J usage is TRBJ2-7; D remains unclear. Germline-derived CDR1 and CDR2 are SGHRS and YFSETQ. The V gene lost 1 base and the J gene lost 2 bases, with 4 bases spanning the gap. CDR3 length equals 12 residues. The CDR3 coding sequence is TGCGCCAGCAGCTTGACAACCTACGAGCAGTACTTC. As protein: CASSLTTYEQYF.

This clonotype was counted many times. The V call is TRBV5-4, the J call TRBJ2-7; D may correspond to TRBD1 or TRBD2 (6 bases each). There are 15 residues in the CDR3. V shed 1 base and J shed 0 bases, with 11 bases lying between them. The germline V gene has CDR1 SGHNT and CDR2 YYREEE (reference sequence). The CDR3 is CASSLNRDFSYEQYF. As DNA, the CDR3 is TGTGCCAGCAGCTTGAACAGGGACTTCTCCTACGAGCAGTACTTC. The whole variable domain, remainder taken from reference TRBV5-4 and TRBJ2-7, is ETGVTQSPTHLIKTRGQQVTLRCSSQSGHNTVSWYQQALGQGPQFIFQYYREEENGRGNFPPRFSGLQFPNYSSELNVNALELDDSALYLCASSLNRDFSYEQYFGPGTRLTVT.

This clonotype is termed medium-sized. The chain has TRBV5-4 and TRBJ2-1, with 9 bases matching TRBD2. The V and J ends lost 4 bases and 7 bases, in that order; junction bases with no gene match: 9. Germline V CDR1 and CDR2: SGHNT, YYREEE (reference sequence). This CDR3 contains 15 residues. CDR3: CASSTFGLAFNEQFF. The CDR3 DNA follows: TGTGCCAGCAGCACATTCGGACTAGCGTTTAATGAGCAGTTCTTC.

This clonotype has ten or more counts. V is TRBV15 and J is TRBJ1-5; D is undetermined. Trimming stripped 5 bases from V and 4 bases from J, with 12 bases between. The germline CDR1 and CDR2 sequences are LNHNV and YYDKDF (reference sequence). The CDR3 runs 14 residues. The CDR3 bases are TGTGCCACCAGCTGGATGGGCCTGAATCAGCCCCAGCATTTT. Translating it yields CATSWMGLNQPQHF.